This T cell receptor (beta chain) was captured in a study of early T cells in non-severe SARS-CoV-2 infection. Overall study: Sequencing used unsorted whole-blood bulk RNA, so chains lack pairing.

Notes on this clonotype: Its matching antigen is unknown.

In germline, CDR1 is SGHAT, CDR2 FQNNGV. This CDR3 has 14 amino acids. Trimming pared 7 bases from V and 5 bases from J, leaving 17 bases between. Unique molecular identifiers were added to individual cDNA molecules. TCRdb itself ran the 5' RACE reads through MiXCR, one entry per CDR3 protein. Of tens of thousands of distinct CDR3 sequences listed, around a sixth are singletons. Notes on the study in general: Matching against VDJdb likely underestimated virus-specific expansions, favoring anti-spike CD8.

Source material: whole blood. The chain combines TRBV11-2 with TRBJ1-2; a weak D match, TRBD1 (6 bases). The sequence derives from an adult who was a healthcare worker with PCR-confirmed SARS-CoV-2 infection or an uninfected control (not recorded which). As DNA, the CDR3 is TGTGCCAGCACCAGGACGGGCAGGGGATATGGCTACACCTTC. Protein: CASTRTGRGYGYTF.